Listed here is a single T cell receptor beta chain. Germline V lookup: CDR1 KGHSH, CDR2 LQKENI. The CDR3 has 15 residues. The V and J ends lost 2 bases and 1 base respectively, with 10 bases between them. With a J-beta primer mix and a sample-barcoded 5' primer, a second PCR ran about 7 to 12 cycles. TCRdb reanalysed the 5' RACE reads using MiXCR and keeps one entry per CDR3 protein. The data contain 1 million to 1.2 million distinct CDR3 sequences, 35% to 45% of them singletons. This specimen comes from a study of blood T cells in healthy people across ages. Each of the donors had roughly 9.3 milliliters of peripheral blood drawn into EDTA-treated Vacutainer tubes. Per sample, at least 5 micrograms of total RNA were extracted.

V gene TRBV18 combines with J gene TRBJ2-3; D tentatively fits TRBD1 or TRBD2 (5 bases each). The sequence was obtained from a man younger than 35 in good health. Sequenced material: blood. CDR3 nucleotides: TGTGCCAGCTCACCAGTGGGGGATGGCACAGATACGCAGTATTTT. Its protein is CASSPVGDGTDTQYF.